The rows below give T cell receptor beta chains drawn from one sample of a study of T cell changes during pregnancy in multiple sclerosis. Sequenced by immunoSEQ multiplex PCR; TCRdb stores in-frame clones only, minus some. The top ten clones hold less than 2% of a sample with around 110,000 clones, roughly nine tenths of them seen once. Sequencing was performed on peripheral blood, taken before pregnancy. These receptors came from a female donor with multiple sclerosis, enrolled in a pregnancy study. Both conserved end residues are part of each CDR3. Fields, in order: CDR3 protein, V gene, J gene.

CDR3 protein: CASSSPGLAKNIQYF; V gene: TRBV7-9; J gene: TRBJ2-4
CDR3 protein: CASSGGLRHTDTQYF; V gene: TRBV10-1; J gene: TRBJ2-3
CDR3 protein: CASSPDRGLNLGTEAFF; V gene: TRBV18; J gene: TRBJ1-1
CDR3 protein: CASSRAVGTGLNEQYF; V gene: TRBV4-3; J gene: TRBJ2-7
CDR3 protein: CASSPRGARSYEQYF; V gene: TRBV6-5; J gene: TRBJ2-7
CDR3 protein: CASSPTRGQGFYSNQPQHF; V gene: TRBV28; J gene: TRBJ1-5
CDR3 protein: CASSLSAGKHDEQYF; V gene: TRBV4-3; J gene: TRBJ2-7
CDR3 protein: CASSLSTVSGEAFF; V gene: TRBV27; J gene: TRBJ1-1
CDR3 protein: CASFGSGYNEQFF; V gene: TRBV6-6; J gene: TRBJ2-1
CDR3 protein: CASAPPGGRGFADTQYF; V gene: TRBV25-1; J gene: TRBJ2-3
CDR3 protein: CASSSGPGQGLGEQYF; V gene: TRBV7-9; J gene: TRBJ2-7
CDR3 protein: CASSKRKHQQETQYF; V gene: TRBV21-1; J gene: TRBJ2-5
CDR3 protein: CASSHSYRGLVNEQYF; V gene: TRBV28; J gene: TRBJ2-7
CDR3 protein: CASSLYLRGAGTDTQYF; V gene: TRBV7-9; J gene: TRBJ2-3
CDR3 protein: CASSLEGGLLDTQYF; V gene: TRBV5-5; J gene: TRBJ2-3
CDR3 protein: CASRRTGTGDTGELFF; V gene: TRBV27; J gene: TRBJ2-2
CDR3 protein: CASSKLRGQGVGEQYF; V gene: TRBV6-6; J gene: TRBJ2-7
CDR3 protein: CASSRVRGEQYF; V gene: TRBV9; J gene: TRBJ2-7
CDR3 protein: CASSLTGTSARYEQYF; V gene: TRBV7-3; J gene: TRBJ2-7
CDR3 protein: CASSYGGWSYGYTF; V gene: TRBV6-6; J gene: TRBJ1-2
CDR3 protein: CASSYYRGYEQYF; V gene: TRBV6-5; J gene: TRBJ2-7
CDR3 protein: CAWGERGGGYTF; V gene: TRBV30; J gene: TRBJ1-2
CDR3 protein: CASSVDQGSGNTIYF; V gene: TRBV9; J gene: TRBJ1-3
CDR3 protein: CASSLNTYTGELFF; V gene: TRBV7-3; J gene: TRBJ2-2
CDR3 protein: CASSVQGTGNTIYF; V gene: TRBV6-6; J gene: TRBJ1-3
CDR3 protein: CASSLVQGAETQYF; V gene: TRBV5-6; J gene: TRBJ2-5
CDR3 protein: CASSLGGLAGQGQFF; V gene: TRBV7-3; J gene: TRBJ2-1
CDR3 protein: CASSPDTNYGYTF; V gene: TRBV19; J gene: TRBJ1-2
CDR3 protein: CATSRDESRDSSYNSPLHF; V gene: TRBV15; J gene: TRBJ1-6
CDR3 protein: CASSFTSMETQYF; V gene: TRBV7-9; J gene: TRBJ2-5
CDR3 protein: CASRDTDLSPDTQYF; V gene: TRBV2; J gene: TRBJ2-3
CDR3 protein: CASSPKQGGGYEQYF; V gene: TRBV18; J gene: TRBJ2-7
CDR3 protein: CASSQESGYNEQFF; V gene: TRBV4-3; J gene: TRBJ2-1
CDR3 protein: CASSGSLIAGPTRETQYF; V gene: TRBV6-1; J gene: TRBJ2-5
CDR3 protein: CASSLGPYQPQHF; V gene: TRBV11-3; J gene: TRBJ1-5
CDR3 protein: CASSSKGNEQFF; V gene: TRBV6-5; J gene: TRBJ2-1
CDR3 protein: CASSTHSSVFYNEQFF; V gene: TRBV2; J gene: TRBJ2-1
CDR3 protein: CASSPGLANTGELFF; V gene: TRBV5-4; J gene: TRBJ2-2
CDR3 protein: CASSVGASGGLKVGNEQFF; V gene: TRBV9; J gene: TRBJ2-1
CDR3 protein: CASSNQGQMNTEAFF; V gene: TRBV9; J gene: TRBJ1-1
CDR3 protein: CASSLTGTGEHEQYF; V gene: TRBV5-6; J gene: TRBJ2-7
CDR3 protein: CASSPSGWVAGELFF; V gene: TRBV5-4; J gene: TRBJ2-2
CDR3 protein: CASRTFMNTEAFF; V gene: TRBV2; J gene: TRBJ1-1
CDR3 protein: CASTPGQGRTFNEQFF; V gene: TRBV2; J gene: TRBJ2-1
CDR3 protein: CASSWGRGTEAFF; V gene: TRBV27; J gene: TRBJ1-1
CDR3 protein: CASSIDRGQNYGYTF; V gene: TRBV19; J gene: TRBJ1-2
CDR3 protein: CASSPSRVHGYTF; V gene: TRBV27; J gene: TRBJ1-2
CDR3 protein: CASSQDFLQLGEAFF; V gene: TRBV4-1; J gene: TRBJ1-1
CDR3 protein: CARSFLGSGTGDNEQFF; V gene: TRBV5-3; J gene: TRBJ2-1
CDR3 protein: CASSLGGQQETQYF; V gene: TRBV11-1; J gene: TRBJ2-5
CDR3 protein: CASSLTNTNEQYF; V gene: TRBV7-2; J gene: TRBJ2-7
CDR3 protein: CASSPSAWAGGYNEQFF; V gene: TRBV7-6; J gene: TRBJ2-1
CDR3 protein: CASSQESAGGNEKLFF; V gene: TRBV4-1; J gene: TRBJ1-4